This is a list of T cell receptor beta chains from one sample in a study of cytomegalovirus exposure and HLA in healthy donors. The table came from immunoSEQ multiplex PCR; TCRdb's copy has only in-frame clones and leaves some out. The table has tens of thousands of clones, under 90% seen once. The sequenced sample consisted of PBMCs. These receptors originate from a man in his forties or fifties in good health and CMV-seropositive. Both conserved end residues are part of each CDR3. A D gene is named only where the DNA matches it firmly. Clone sizes are given selectively: once, few, many, or a class where the clone is expanded.

j_call d_call v_call clone_size cdr3_nt cdr3_aa
TRBJ2-7 - TRBV10-3 few TGTGCCTCCACGTCTATTCCGTCCCACGAGCAGTACTTC CASTSIPSHEQYF
TRBJ2-7 TRBD1 TRBV30 - TGTGCCTGGAACCCTCGACAGGGGAATCCCGGGAGCGAGCAGTACTTC CAWNPRQGNPGSEQYF
TRBJ1-1 TRBD1 TRBV5-1 - TGCGCCAGCAGCCCCATCCAGGGGGTGAACACTGAAGCTTTCTTT CASSPIQGVNTEAFF
TRBJ2-5 TRBD1 TRBV18 once TGTGCCAGCTCCCCCGACAGGGTTGGAGAGACCCAGTACTTC CASSPDRVGETQYF
TRBJ2-5 - TRBV6-1 - TGTGCCAGCAGCCCCCTAGGGCTAGGGGGAGAGACCCAGTACTTC CASSPLGLGGETQYF
TRBJ2-3 - TRBV2 - TGTGCCAGCAAGGAGGGGTATGGCACAGATACGCAGTATTTT CASKEGYGTDTQYF
TRBJ2-1 TRBD1 TRBV27 - TGTGCCAGCAGTATAACGACAGGGGCTAGCTCCTACAATGAGCAGTTCTTC CASSITTGASSYNEQFF
TRBJ2-3 - TRBV6-5 - TGTGCCAGCAGGACACTGTACACAGATACGCAGTATTTT CASRTLYTDTQYF
TRBJ1-1 TRBD1 TRBV6-6 - TGTGCCAGCAGTTACGGTACAGGGGCCGTCACTGAAGCTTTCTTT CASSYGTGAVTEAFF
TRBJ2-3 TRBD2 TRBV4-2 - TGTGCCAGCAGCCAGGGCCTAGCGGGAATGACAGATACGCAGTATTTT CASSQGLAGMTDTQYF
TRBJ1-1 - TRBV30 - TGTGCCGACCGGCAGCGAATGAACACTGAAGCTTTCTTT CADRQRMNTEAFF
TRBJ1-2 - TRBV4-2 once TGTGCCAGCAGCCAAGATGGGGGGGCTGGTGGCTACACCTTC CASSQDGGAGGYTF
TRBJ1-5 - TRBV12-5 - TGTGCTAGTGGTTTGGGACAGGTGAATCAGCCCCAGCATTTT CASGLGQVNQPQHF
TRBJ1-1 - TRBV5-4 - TGTGCCAGCAGCCAAGATCGGTCGAACACTGAAGCTTTCTTT CASSQDRSNTEAFF
TRBJ2-7 TRBD2 TRBV7-6 - TGTGCCAGCAGCCCAAGTCCGCGGACTAGCGGGAACTACGAGCAGTACTTC CASSPSPRTSGNYEQYF
TRBJ2-7 - TRBV10-3 - TGTGCCATCAGGACTGAGTACGAGCAGTACTTC CAIRTEYEQYF
TRBJ1-2 TRBD1 TRBV9 - TGTGCCAGCAGCGTAGAGGAACAGGGGCTGGTCCCCTATGGCTACACCTTC CASSVEEQGLVPYGYTF
TRBJ1-1 - TRBV7-9 - TGTGCCAGCAGCTTAGCATTGGGGGCGAACACTGAAGCTTTCTTT CASSLALGANTEAFF
TRBJ2-7 TRBD2 TRBV7-2 - TGTGCCAGCAGCCCCGGGGGGGGGCCTCTCTACGAGCAGTACTTC CASSPGGGPLYEQYF
TRBJ2-5 - TRBV30 - TGTGCCTGGAGTTATAGGGACTCCCGGGAGACCCAGTACTTC CAWSYRDSRETQYF
TRBJ1-1 TRBD1 TRBV7-9 - TGTGCCAGCAGGCAGGTCCACAGGGGGGGTCCAACTGAAGCTTTCTTT CASRQVHRGGPTEAFF
TRBJ1-5 TRBD1 TRBV27 - TGTGCCAGCAGCGCCAGGGGGCAGCCCCAGCATTTT CASSARGQPQHF
TRBJ1-1 - TRBV27 once TGTGCCAGCAGCCCAGGAGGACTCCCCCCCTACAACACTGAAGCTTTCTTT CASSPGGLPPYNTEAFF
TRBJ1-1 - TRBV6-1 - TGTGCCAGCAGTGAACCCACAGTTCCGGGGGAAGCTTTCTTT CASSEPTVPGEAFF
TRBJ2-1 TRBD1 TRBV18 - TGTGCCAGCTCAGACAGGGTAAGCAATGAGCAGTTCTTC CASSDRVSNEQFF
TRBJ2-1 - TRBV11-2 - TGTGCCAGCAGCTTGATCGCCGGGATTGAGCAGTTCTTC CASSLIAGIEQFF
TRBJ2-5 - TRBV30 - TGTGCCTGGAGTGGACTGTCTTTGGAGACCCAGTACTTC CAWSGLSLETQYF
TRBJ2-3 TRBD2 TRBV7-9 - TGTGCCAGCAGCTTAGTCGGACTAGCGGATACAGATACGCAGTATTTT CASSLVGLADTDTQYF
TRBJ1-5 TRBD1 TRBV7-9 - TGTGCCAGCAGCCGACAGGGTAGCAATCAGCCCCAGCATTTT CASSRQGSNQPQHF
TRBJ1-1 TRBD1 TRBV6-1 few TGTGCCAGCAGACCCCAGACAGGGTGGGACACTGAAGCTTTCTTT CASRPQTGWDTEAFF
TRBJ1-1 - TRBV6-1 - TGTGCCAGCAGTGAAGGTGGCACTGGAGGATCTGCTTTCTTT CASSEGGTGGSAFF
TRBJ1-4 - TRBV25-1 - TGTGCCAGCAGCGAGGATACAGGGACTAATGAAAAACTGTTTTTT CASSEDTGTNEKLFF
TRBJ2-5 - TRBV18 once TGTGCCAGCTCACCGATGAGGGGGGAGACCCAGTACTTC CASSPMRGETQYF
TRBJ2-1 TRBD2 TRBV7-3 once TGTGCCAGCAGCGTAGGGACTAGCGTCAATGAGCAGTTCTTC CASSVGTSVNEQFF
TRBJ2-2 - TRBV9 - TGTGCCAGCACCCGGACCAGCCGGGGCACCGGGGAGCTGTTTTTT CASTRTSRGTGELFF
TRBJ2-3 - TRBV7-9 - TGTGCCAGCAGCCCCGCATGGGGGCAGGGACGCGATACGCAGTATTTT CASSPAWGQGRDTQYF
TRBJ2-1 TRBD1 TRBV29-1 - TGCAGCGTTCTGGGAACCGGGACAGGATACAATGAGCAGTTCTTC CSVLGTGTGYNEQFF
TRBJ2-5 TRBD2 TRBV7-8 - TGTGCCAGCAGCTCTCTAAGGCCGGGAGGGCCTCAGACCCAGTACTTC CASSSLRPGGPQTQYF
TRBJ2-5 - TRBV15 - TGTGCCACCAGCAACAAAGAGACCCAGTACTTC CATSNKETQYF
TRBJ2-7 - TRBV27 - TGTGCCAGCAGTTTTCGGAGGAGCTCCTACGAGCAGTACTTC CASSFRRSSYEQYF
TRBJ2-1 TRBD2 TRBV2 once TGTGCCACCGCGGGAGGGTTAGTGTATGAGCAGTTCTTC CATAGGLVYEQFF
TRBJ2-2 TRBD1 TRBV7-6 - TGTGCCAGCAGCCCCCGACAGGGTTCACGGACCGGGGAGCTGTTTTTT CASSPRQGSRTGELFF
TRBJ1-4 TRBD1 TRBV4-1 - TGCGCCAGCAGCCCAAGAATCCCCGGGACAGGGACTACTAATGAAAAACTGTTTTTT CASSPRIPGTGTTNEKLFF
TRBJ1-4 - TRBV27 - TGTGCCAGCAGTTTATCGCTGGGGGCGACTAATGAAAAACTGTTTTTT CASSLSLGATNEKLFF
TRBJ1-3 - TRBV11-2 - TGTGCCAGCAGCTTAGGGGTCAGGGATATCTCTGGAAACACCATATATTTT CASSLGVRDISGNTIYF
TRBJ2-3 TRBD2 TRBV7-2 - TGTGCCAGCAGCTTACAACTAGCGGGAGGGCCCAGAGATACGCAGTATTTT CASSLQLAGGPRDTQYF
TRBJ1-2 - TRBV5-4 - TGTGCCAGCAGCTTGCTAGGGCAGATAAGGCGGGATGGCTACACCTTC CASSLLGQIRRDGYTF